Following are 7 T cell receptor beta chains from one sample sequenced in a study of T cell responses to AZD1222 COVID-19 vaccine. This table comes from immunoSEQ multiplex PCR, and its TCRdb copy is limited to in-frame clones, with some not included. The table records approximately 100,000 clones, roughly 87% of them present only once. This specimen consisted of peripheral blood, obtained on day 0 of AZD1222 vaccination. These receptors came from an adult in good health.

The rearrangement joins TRBV5-1 to TRBJ2-2, with 7 bases that match TRBD1. In germline, CDR1 is SGHRS, CDR2 YFSETQ. Trimming cost V 2 bases and J 0 bases; bases outside gene matches: 1. This CDR3 is built from 15 residues. CDR3 DNA: TGCGCCAGCAGCTTTGGACAGGCGAACACCGGGGAGCTGTTTTTT. Its protein is CASSFGQANTGELFF.

This chain joins TRBV7-6 and TRBJ2-7, with D maybe TRBD2 (6 bases). CDR3 length: 15 residues. Germline V gene data show CDR1 as SGHVS and CDR2 as FNYEAQ. The V gene lost 1 base and the J gene lost 3 bases, with 13 bases spanning the gap. This chain's CDR3 is CASSLGGDGFYEQYF. The CDR3 DNA is TGTGCCAGCAGCTTAGGGGGGGACGGTTTCTACGAGCAGTACTTC.

The gene calls are TRBV2 and TRBJ1-1; D perhaps matches TRBD1 (6 bases). Germline loops: CDR1 SNHLY, CDR2 FYNNEI. V gave up 6 bases and J gave up 3 bases, with 17 bases separating them. This CDR3 is built from 15 residues. DNA for the CDR3: TGTGCCAGCAGAGCGGGGGCTGGGGCGGACACTGAAGCTTTCTTT. The encoded protein is CASRAGAGADTEAFF.

The J gene is TRBJ2-7, the V gene TRBV4-1; TRBD1 is a possible D gene (6 bases). Germline lookup yields CDR1 MGHRA and CDR2 YSYEKL. The CDR3 runs 14 residues. Trimming took 0 bases from V and 6 from J, leaving 12 bases between them. The CDR3 DNA reads TGCGCCAGCAGCCAAGATCTTTTGGGGGCCGAGCAGTACTTC. This encodes CASSQDLLGAEQYF.

The chain is built from TRBV6-5 and TRBJ2-1; 11 nucleotides line up with TRBD2. V gave up 4 bases and J gave up 4 bases; unmatched junction bases: 6. Germline lookup yields CDR1 MNHEY and CDR2 SVGAGI. This CDR3 is built from 16 residues. For the CDR3, the DNA is TGTGCCAGCAGTTTGGACGGGACTAGCGGTTACAATGAGCAGTTCTTC. Its protein is CASSLDGTSGYNEQFF.

This clone was counted a few times. This sequence joins TRBV3-1 (or the pseudogene TRBV3-2) and TRBJ1-6; D is uncertain. Trimming left V 6 bases short and J 8 bases short, with 14 bases between. The germline gives CDR1 LGHDT, CDR2 YNNKEL (reference sequence). The CDR3 contains 14 residues. The CDR3 loop reads CASSPSVQDSPLHF. In nucleotides, the CDR3 is TGTGCCAGCAGTCCTTCGGTTCAAGATTCACCCCTCCACTTT.

The chain has TRBV5-1 and TRBJ2-5; a weak D match, TRBD1 (5 bases). The CDR3 is 14 residues long. The germline gives CDR1 SGHRS, CDR2 YFSETQ. Trimming left V 4 bases short and J 1 base short, with 11 bases between. CDR3 in amino acids: CASSQGIAQETQYF. The DNA of the CDR3 is TGCGCCAGCAGCCAGGGTATTGCCCAAGAGACCCAGTACTTC.